These 12 T cell receptor beta chains were all obtained from the same sample, sequenced in a study of blood T cell repertoires in COVID-19. Profiled with immunoSEQ multiplex PCR; TCRdb holds only in-frame clones, not every one. The profile covers 150,000 to 200,000 clones, with 80% to 95% appearing a single time and approximately 0.5% taken by the ten largest. The sequenced sample was peripheral blood. The source of these receptors is a man aged 45 to 65 with acute or convalescent COVID-19.

This chain uses TRBV28 with TRBJ2-2; possibly TRBD2 for D (6 bases). From germline, CDR1 is MDHEN and CDR2 SYDVKM. The ends were cut back, 6 bases at V and 4 bases at J, with 24 bases in the middle. This CDR3 has 18 residues. The CDR3 region has the DNA TGTGCCAGCAGCCGGGCGGGGCAGAACCCCATAGGCACCGGGGAGCTGTTTTTT. Its protein is CASSRAGQNPIGTGELFF.

The table lists this clone with a few counts. This chain joins TRBV9 and TRBJ1-2, with TRBD1 identical over 10 bases. The length of the CDR3 is 15 residues. Germline CDR1 SGDLS, CDR2 YYNGEE. Trimming took 5 bases from V and 1 from J; bases not matched to a gene: 5. CDR3 in amino acids: CASRLRDRGNYGYTF. The CDR3 DNA is TGTGCCAGCAGACTCCGGGACAGGGGTAACTATGGCTACACCTTC.

The V call is TRBV6-5, the J call TRBJ1-6; D is perhaps TRBD1 (5 bases). V was pared by 6 bases and J by 2 bases, with 8 bases between. Germline CDR1 is MNHEY and CDR2 is SVGAGI. This CDR3 spans 14 amino acids. CDR3 nucleotides: TGTGCCAGCAGGGGGCCAGCCTATAATTCACCCCTCCACTTT. Residues: CASRGPAYNSPLHF.

V is TRBV28 and J is TRBJ2-7, with D perhaps matching TRBD2 (6 bases). V shed 4 bases and J shed 7 bases, with 14 bases lying between them. Germline CDR1 MDHEN, CDR2 SYDVKM. This CDR3 spans 13 amino acids. The CDR3 nucleotides are TGTGCCAGCAGTTCTGGGGGGAGTAGGGAGCAGTACTTC. Amino acids: CASSSGGSREQYF.

This chain links TRBV7-2 with TRBJ2-5; 8 bases map to TRBD1. The germline V gene encodes CDR1 SGHTA and CDR2 FQGNSA. Trimming removed 5 bases from V and 5 bases from J; junction bases left unmatched: 10. The CDR3 is made up of 15 amino acids. CDR3 bases: TGTGCCAGCAGCCCAAGGGCAGGGGGCGGGGAGACCCAGTACTTC. It codes for CASSPRAGGGETQYF.

This clone was seen a few times. The chain employs TRBV7-9 and TRBJ2-7; D perhaps matches TRBD2 (6 bases). Germline CDR1 is SEHNR and CDR2 is FQNEAQ (reference sequence). This CDR3 contains 14 residues. Trimming pared 4 bases from V and 4 bases from J, leaving 14 bases between. The DNA of the CDR3 is TGTGCCAGCAGCTCGGGACTCTCGGGATACGAGCAGTACTTC. Translation: CASSSGLSGYEQYF.

CDR3 region: CASKGTGVLNSPLHF. CDR3 nucleotides: TGTGCCAGCAAAGGGACAGGGGTCCTCAATTCACCCCTCCACTTT. V gene TRBV2 combines with J gene TRBJ1-6; the match to TRBD1 covers 10 bases. V lost 7 bases and J lost 7; bases outside the gene matches: 7. Germline lookup yields CDR1 SNHLY and CDR2 FYNNEI. The CDR3 has 15 amino acids.

The rearrangement links TRBV3-1 (or the pseudogene TRBV3-2) to TRBJ1-3; D call uncertain. The V end lost 4 bases, the J end lost 1 base, and 11 bases lay between the germline ends. Germline CDR1 is LGHDT and CDR2 is YNNKEL (reference sequence). The length of the CDR3 is 15 residues. Here the CDR3 reads CASSLRRWSGNTIYF. The CDR3 DNA is TGTGCCAGCAGCCTGAGGAGGTGGTCTGGAAACACCATATATTTT.

This clone was found a few times. The chain employs TRBV4-2 and TRBJ1-5; tentative D call: TRBD1 (6 bases). Germline CDR1 and CDR2: LGHNA and YNFKEQ. The V gene lost 0 bases and the J gene lost 8 bases, with 11 bases spanning the gap. CDR3 size: 14 residues. Here the CDR3 DNA reads TGTGCCAGCAGCCAAGATACAGGGACAAAGCCCCAGCATTTT. This sequence encodes CASSQDTGTKPQHF.

This clone was observed a single time. V and J are TRBV10-3 and TRBJ2-7; the match to TRBD2 covers 7 bases. Germline values: CDR1 ENHRY, CDR2 SYGVKD. This CDR3 has 14 residues. Trimming removed 6 bases from V and 0 bases from J; junction bases left unmatched: 5. In DNA, the CDR3 is TGTGCCATCAGGGCGGGAGCCCTCTCCTACGAGCAGTACTTC. Protein product: CAIRAGALSYEQYF.

The chain combines TRBV4-1 with TRBJ2-7, with a tentative D call TRBD1 (6 bases). The CDR3 contains 14 residues. Germline CDR1 and CDR2: MGHRA and YSYEKL. V was trimmed by 3 bases and J by 0 bases, leaving 9 bases between them. Here the CDR3 DNA reads TGCGCCAGCAGCCAGGGGGCAGGCTCCTACGAGCAGTACTTC. Its translation: CASSQGAGSYEQYF.

Points on this clone: One end of the junction does not line up with germline, which may come from a read error. The chain has TRBV5-4 and TRBJ1-3; D not resolved. The CDR3 has 15 amino acids. CDR1 is SGHNT and CDR2 is YYREEE in the germline V gene (reference sequence). The CDR3 nucleotides are TGTGCCAACAGCTACCCGGGGATCTCTGGAAACACCATATATTTT. Encoded protein: CANSYPGISGNTIYF.